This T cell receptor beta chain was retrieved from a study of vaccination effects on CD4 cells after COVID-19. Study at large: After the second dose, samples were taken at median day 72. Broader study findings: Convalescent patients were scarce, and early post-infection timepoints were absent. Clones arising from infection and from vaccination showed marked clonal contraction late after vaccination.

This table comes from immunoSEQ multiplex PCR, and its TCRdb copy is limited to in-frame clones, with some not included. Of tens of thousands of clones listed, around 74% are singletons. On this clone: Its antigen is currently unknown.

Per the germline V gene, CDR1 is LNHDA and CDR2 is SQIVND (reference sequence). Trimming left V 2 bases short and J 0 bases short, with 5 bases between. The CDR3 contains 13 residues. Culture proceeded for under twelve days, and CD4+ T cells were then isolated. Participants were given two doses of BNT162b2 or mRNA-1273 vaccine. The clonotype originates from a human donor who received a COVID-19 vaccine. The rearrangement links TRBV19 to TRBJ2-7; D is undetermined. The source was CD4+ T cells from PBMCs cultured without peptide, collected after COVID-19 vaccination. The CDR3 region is CASSIRLSYEQYV. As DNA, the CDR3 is TGTGCCAGTAGTATACGCCTCTCCTACGAGCAGTACGTC.